The clone carrying this T cell receptor beta chain was seen at least ten times. Antigen: not known. From RNA transcripts, TCR beta CDR3 regions were amplified. HTBI primers were the set used in a first-round RT-PCR of the TCR CDR3. Via MiXCR, TCRdb re-called the multiplex PCR reads, giving one row per CDR3 protein. The sample gives about 600,000 distinct CDR3 sequences, around 15% of which show up once; around 3.5% is in the top ten. These data belong to a study of T cells in Graves' hyperthyroidism and ophthalmopathy. Germline loops: CDR1 MNHEY, CDR2 SVGEGT. The junction had 7 bases not matched to a gene; V was cut back by 2 bases and J by 5 bases. This CDR3 comprises 15 residues. Regarding the study as a whole: Researchers report that a 13 V-J model separated ophthalmopathy from stable hyperthyroidism.

Duration under 3 months, a NOSPECS grade of at least 4, and a Clinical Activity Score of at least 3 characterized the ophthalmopathy patients. The specimen was blood. This clonotype was obtained from a woman in her forties with Graves' ophthalmopathy. The chain recombines TRBV6-2 or TRBV6-3 with TRBJ2-7; 9 bases are shared with TRBD2. The CDR3 nucleotides read TGTGCCAGCAGTTACGGGGTAGCGGGAGTGAACGAGCAGTACTTC. Translation: CASSYGVAGVNEQYF.